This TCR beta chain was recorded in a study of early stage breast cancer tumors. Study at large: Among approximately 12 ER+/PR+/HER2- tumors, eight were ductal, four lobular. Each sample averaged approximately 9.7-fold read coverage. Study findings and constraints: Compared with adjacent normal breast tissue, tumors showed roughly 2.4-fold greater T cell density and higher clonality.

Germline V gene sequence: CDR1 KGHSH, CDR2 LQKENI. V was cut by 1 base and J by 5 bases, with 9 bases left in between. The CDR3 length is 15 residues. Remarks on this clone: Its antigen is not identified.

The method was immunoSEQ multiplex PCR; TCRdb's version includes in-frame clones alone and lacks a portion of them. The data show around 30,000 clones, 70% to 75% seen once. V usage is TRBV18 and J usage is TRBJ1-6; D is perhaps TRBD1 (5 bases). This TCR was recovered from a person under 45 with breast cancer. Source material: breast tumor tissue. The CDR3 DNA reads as TGTGCCAGCTCACCACGGGGGAAGGATAATTCACCCCTCCACTTT. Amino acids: CASSPRGKDNSPLHF.